This is a list of T cell receptor beta chains from one sample in a study of T-cell reconstitution after alpha-beta-depleted transplantation in children. TCRdb reprocessed the PCR reads with MiXCR, giving one entry per CDR3 protein. Here the sample spans around 100,000 distinct CDR3 sequences, around 10% being singletons. This specimen was PBMCs, taken before TCRalphabeta/CD19-depleted stem cell transplant. The source is a boy between 2 and 10 years old with acute lymphoblastic leukemia, due to receive a stem cell transplant. Both conserved end residues are part of each CDR3.

j_gene: TRBJ1-2
v_gene: TRBV20-1
CDR3aa: CSARGVEGGYGYTF

j_gene: TRBJ1-1
v_gene: TRBV12-3/TRBV12-4
CDR3aa: CASSLRQINTEAFF

j_gene: TRBJ2-5
v_gene: TRBV20-1
CDR3aa: CSAMRAGGTETQYF

j_gene: TRBJ1-1
v_gene: TRBV30
CDR3aa: CAWSFMGLIDTEAFF

j_gene: TRBJ2-5
v_gene: TRBV11-2
CDR3aa: CASSSKRDRPQETQYF

j_gene: TRBJ2-5
v_gene: TRBV7-9
CDR3aa: CASSPGQDQETQYF

j_gene: TRBJ2-7
v_gene: TRBV10-3
CDR3aa: CAISESDSGLNSGYGQYF

j_gene: TRBJ2-7
v_gene: TRBV5-1
CDR3aa: CASSRDRVYEQYF

j_gene: TRBJ2-1
v_gene: TRBV5-1
CDR3aa: CASSPLKTGSYNEQFF

j_gene: TRBJ1-1
v_gene: TRBV12-3/TRBV12-4
CDR3aa: CASSRQGRSTEAFF

j_gene: TRBJ1-6
v_gene: TRBV2
CDR3aa: CASSGAGNSPLHF

j_gene: TRBJ2-7
v_gene: TRBV6-2/TRBV6-3
CDR3aa: CASSPTGAGTSGRVSYEQYF

j_gene: TRBJ2-1
v_gene: TRBV12-3/TRBV12-4
CDR3aa: CASSPIYNEQFF

j_gene: TRBJ2-7
v_gene: TRBV12-3/TRBV12-4
CDR3aa: CASSFGRRRQYF

j_gene: TRBJ1-2
v_gene: TRBV5-1
CDR3aa: CASSSGLASGKDGYTF

j_gene: TRBJ1-3
v_gene: TRBV7-6
CDR3aa: CASSLGQAASGNTIYF

j_gene: TRBJ2-1
v_gene: TRBV9
CDR3aa: CASSVATWGTGNTHNEQFF

j_gene: TRBJ2-5
v_gene: TRBV5-1
CDR3aa: CASSSGLASQETQYF

j_gene: TRBJ1-2
v_gene: TRBV12-3/TRBV12-4
CDR3aa: CASRRGQIYGYTF

j_gene: TRBJ2-7
v_gene: TRBV29-1
CDR3aa: CSVRTGSSYEQYF

j_gene: TRBJ1-2
v_gene: TRBV20-1
CDR3aa: CSAHQGVNGYTF

j_gene: TRBJ1-6
v_gene: TRBV20-1
CDR3aa: CSARDRRGDNSPLHF

j_gene: TRBJ1-3
v_gene: TRBV12-3/TRBV12-4
CDR3aa: CASNGGQGSGNTIYF

j_gene: TRBJ2-5
v_gene: TRBV5-6
CDR3aa: CASSLAYRETQYF

j_gene: TRBJ2-7
v_gene: TRBV6-2/TRBV6-3
CDR3aa: CASSSTGRSYEQYF

j_gene: TRBJ1-5
v_gene: TRBV20-1
CDR3aa: CSARTRTRNQPQHF

j_gene: TRBJ2-3
v_gene: TRBV29-1
CDR3aa: CSVGRRASGLNPTDTQYF

j_gene: TRBJ1-6
v_gene: TRBV5-1
CDR3aa: CASRRTETNSPLHF

j_gene: TRBJ2-6
v_gene: TRBV28
CDR3aa: CASAPLGGQPSGANVLTF

j_gene: TRBJ2-1
v_gene: TRBV21-1
CDR3aa: CARDRGHGGEQFF

j_gene: TRBJ2-3
v_gene: TRBV9
CDR3aa: CASSALGHSGRTDTQYF

j_gene: TRBJ2-1
v_gene: TRBV28
CDR3aa: CASSLYGGRSYNEQFF

j_gene: TRBJ1-4
v_gene: TRBV25-1
CDR3aa: CASSGTGTGGEVGEKLFF

j_gene: TRBJ2-1
v_gene: TRBV2
CDR3aa: CASSEARGPSSSYNEQFF

j_gene: TRBJ2-1
v_gene: TRBV7-9
CDR3aa: CASSLVGGSRSAYNEQFF

j_gene: TRBJ2-2
v_gene: TRBV29-1
CDR3aa: CSVVRSGELFF

j_gene: TRBJ1-3
v_gene: TRBV7-6
CDR3aa: CASSVRTAHSGNTIYF

j_gene: TRBJ2-3
v_gene: TRBV9
CDR3aa: CASSVVTSLTGHTDTQYF

j_gene: TRBJ2-5
v_gene: TRBV27
CDR3aa: CASSPRDYQETQYF

j_gene: TRBJ2-1
v_gene: TRBV7-8
CDR3aa: CASSPRGRSSYNEQFF

j_gene: TRBJ2-7
v_gene: TRBV20-1
CDR3aa: CSARADSSTEYF

j_gene: TRBJ1-1
v_gene: TRBV20-1
CDR3aa: CSARVEGGQVLFHDSAFF

j_gene: TRBJ2-2
v_gene: TRBV12-3/TRBV12-4
CDR3aa: CASSLIRGQGAVGELFF

j_gene: TRBJ2-3
v_gene: TRBV27
CDR3aa: CASSRQGARDTQYF

j_gene: TRBJ2-3
v_gene: TRBV7-9
CDR3aa: CASSLDPGHSTDTQYF

j_gene: TRBJ1-1
v_gene: TRBV12-3/TRBV12-4
CDR3aa: CASSLGRKIMNTEAFF

j_gene: TRBJ2-1
v_gene: TRBV29-1
CDR3aa: CSGWRDGSMNEQFF

j_gene: TRBJ2-7
v_gene: TRBV7-9
CDR3aa: CASSLDGRPGEQYF

j_gene: TRBJ2-4
v_gene: TRBV7-9
CDR3aa: CASSFGGRGNIQYF

j_gene: TRBJ1-2
v_gene: TRBV12-3/TRBV12-4
CDR3aa: CASSWGAGYTF

j_gene: TRBJ2-1
v_gene: TRBV7-9
CDR3aa: CASSLTVTGDFAVNEQFF

j_gene: TRBJ2-3
v_gene: TRBV7-9
CDR3aa: CASSLHGTPTDTQYF

j_gene: TRBJ2-7
v_gene: TRBV5-1
CDR3aa: CASGLQGDRDEQYF

j_gene: TRBJ2-3
v_gene: TRBV5-1
CDR3aa: CASSDSGATDTQYF